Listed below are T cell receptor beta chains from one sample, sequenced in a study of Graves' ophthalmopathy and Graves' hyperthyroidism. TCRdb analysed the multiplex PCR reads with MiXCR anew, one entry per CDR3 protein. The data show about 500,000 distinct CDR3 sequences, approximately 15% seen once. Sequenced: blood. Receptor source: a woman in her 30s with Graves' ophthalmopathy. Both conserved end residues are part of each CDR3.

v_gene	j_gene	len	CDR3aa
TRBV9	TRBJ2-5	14	CASSGGGAGETQYF
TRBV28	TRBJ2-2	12	CASRKGSGELFF
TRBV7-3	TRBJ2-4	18	CASSSPSGGWRAKNIQYF
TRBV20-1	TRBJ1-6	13	CSLRQTYNSPLHF
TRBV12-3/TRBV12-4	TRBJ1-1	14	CASTPLRANTEAFF
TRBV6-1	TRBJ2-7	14	CASSEMGESYEQYF
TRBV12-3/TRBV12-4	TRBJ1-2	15	CASRPMGQSNYGYTF
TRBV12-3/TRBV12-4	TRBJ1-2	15	CASSSQGARSYGYTF
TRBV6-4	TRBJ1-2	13	CASSDSEGGGYTF
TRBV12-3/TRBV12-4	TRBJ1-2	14	CASSLRTGNYGYTF
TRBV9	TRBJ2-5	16	CASSVDPAGYQETQYF
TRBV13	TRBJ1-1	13	CASSLEGKIEAFF
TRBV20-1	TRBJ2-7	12	CSAYRVSYEQYF
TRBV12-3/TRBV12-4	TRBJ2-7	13	CASSIDGIYEQYF
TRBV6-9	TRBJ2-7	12	CASSYGTGEQDF
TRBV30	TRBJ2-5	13	CAWSRSRGETQYF
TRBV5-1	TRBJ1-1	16	CASSLGRLPLNTEAFF
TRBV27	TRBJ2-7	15	CASRLQSGGSYEQYF
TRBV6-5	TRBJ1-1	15	CASSYREGGLTEAFF
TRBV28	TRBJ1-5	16	CASSPPRLGWHQPQHF
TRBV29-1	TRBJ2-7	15	CSASRGGLPAYEQYF
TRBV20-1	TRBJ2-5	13	CSARGEGGRARYF
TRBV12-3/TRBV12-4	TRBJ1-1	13	CASGSWGLTEAFF
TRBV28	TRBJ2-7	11	CASTDLDEQYF
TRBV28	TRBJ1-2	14	CASSLGWGGYDYTF
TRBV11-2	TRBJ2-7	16	CASSLPGLDASYEQYF
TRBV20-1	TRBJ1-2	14	CSARDLARGSGYTF
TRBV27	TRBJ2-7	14	CASSLSNRGLEQYF
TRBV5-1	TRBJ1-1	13	CASSPMRNTEAFF
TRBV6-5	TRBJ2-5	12	CASVAGGETQYF
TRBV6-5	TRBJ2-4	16	CASSYDHRGTKNIQYF
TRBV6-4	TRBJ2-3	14	CASSDSSGADTQYF
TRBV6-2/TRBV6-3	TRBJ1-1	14	CASSQTGLGTEAFF